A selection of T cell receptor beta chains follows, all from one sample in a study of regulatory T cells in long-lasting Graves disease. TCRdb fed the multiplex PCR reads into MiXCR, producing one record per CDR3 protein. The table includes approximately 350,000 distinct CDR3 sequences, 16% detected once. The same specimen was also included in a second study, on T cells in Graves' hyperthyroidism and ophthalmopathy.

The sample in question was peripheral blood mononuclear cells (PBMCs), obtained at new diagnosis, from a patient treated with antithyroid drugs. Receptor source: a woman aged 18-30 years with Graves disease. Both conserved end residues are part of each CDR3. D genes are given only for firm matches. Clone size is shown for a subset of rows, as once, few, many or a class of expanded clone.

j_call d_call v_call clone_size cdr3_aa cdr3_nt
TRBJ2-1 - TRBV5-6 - CASSWDLSPDNEQFF TGTGCCAGCAGCTGGGATTTGAGTCCGGACAATGAGCAGTTCTTC
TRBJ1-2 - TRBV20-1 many CSSAGFSGAYNYGYTF TGCAGTAGTGCAGGGTTCTCGGGGGCCTACAACTATGGCTACACCTTC
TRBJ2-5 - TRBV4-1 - CASSHRDTFQETQYF TGCGCCAGCAGCCATCGGGACACGTTCCAAGAGACCCAGTACTTC
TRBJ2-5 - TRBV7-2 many CASSPLGRQRLPLGETQYF TGTGCCAGCAGCCCCCTGGGGCGGCAGCGCCTACCCTTGGGGGAGACCCAGTACTTC
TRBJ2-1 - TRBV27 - CASSLSRAGDEQFF TGTGCCAGCAGTTTGTCTCGGGCGGGCGATGAGCAGTTCTTC
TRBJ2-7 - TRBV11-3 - CASSPQGGSRYEQYF TGTGCCAGCAGCCCCCAAGGAGGGAGTCGGTACGAGCAGTACTTC
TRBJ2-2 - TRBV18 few CASSPEISGELFF TGTGCCAGCTCACCGGAGATATCCGGGGAGCTGTTTTTT
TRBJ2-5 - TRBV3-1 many CASSQGTTGGTQYF TGTGCCAGCAGCCAAGGGACTACCGGCGGGACCCAGTACTTC
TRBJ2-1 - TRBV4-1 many CASSQDLVYNEQFF TGCGCCAGCAGCCAAGACCTAGTCTACAATGAGCAGTTCTTC
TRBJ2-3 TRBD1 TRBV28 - CASSPGTGHELSTDTQYF TGTGCCAGCAGTCCCGGGACAGGGCACGAGTTGTCCACAGATACGCAGTATTTT
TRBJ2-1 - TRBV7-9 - CASRDRRGNEQFF TGTGCCAGCAGGGACAGGCGGGGGAATGAGCAGTTCTTC
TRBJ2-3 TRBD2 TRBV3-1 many CASSQVSSGRGDTQYF TGTGCCAGCAGCCAAGTGTCCAGCGGGAGAGGAGATACGCAGTATTTT
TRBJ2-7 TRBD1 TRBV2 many CASRQPGQGDYEQYF TGTGCCAGCAGGCAACCCGGACAGGGGGACTACGAGCAGTACTTC
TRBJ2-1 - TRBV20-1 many CSARVERSYNEQFF TGCAGTGCTAGGGTGGAGAGGTCCTACAATGAGCAGTTCTTC
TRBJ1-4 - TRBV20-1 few CSAISGSNEKLFF TGCAGTGCGATCAGCGGAAGCAATGAAAAACTGTTTTTT
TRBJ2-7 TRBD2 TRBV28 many CASSSGTSGGSYEQYF TGTGCCAGCAGTTCCGGGACTAGCGGGGGTTCCTACGAGCAGTACTTC
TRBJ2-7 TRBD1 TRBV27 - CASSFRPGTAVSYKQYF TGTGCCAGCAGCTTCAGACCGGGGACAGCGGTCTCCTACAAGCAGTACTTC
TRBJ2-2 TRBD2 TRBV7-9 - CASSLSGGVTGELFF TGTGCCAGCAGCTTATCTGGGGGGGTCACCGGGGAGCTGTTTTTT
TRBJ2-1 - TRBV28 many CASSHRAGNEQFF TGTGCCAGCAGTCACAGGGCCGGCAATGAGCAGTTCTTC
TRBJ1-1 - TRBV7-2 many CASSLASGAGTEAFF TGTGCCAGCAGCTTAGCCTCGGGGGCGGGGACTGAAGCTTTCTTT
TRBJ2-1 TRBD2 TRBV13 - CASSARGGEKIEQFF TGTGCCAGCAGCGCACGGGGGGGAGAAAAGATTGAGCAGTTCTTC
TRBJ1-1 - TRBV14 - CASATDMNTEAFF TGTGCCAGCGCGACGGATATGAACACTGAAGCTTTCTTT